Shown below are 26 T cell receptor beta chains from a single sample sequenced in a study of cytomegalovirus exposure and HLA in healthy donors. Method: immunoSEQ multiplex PCR; TCRdb's copy keeps in-frame clones and lacks some. The sample consists of approximately 100,000 clones, around 88% of them appearing once. Sequencing was carried out using PBMCs. These receptors all stem from a woman in her twenties or thirties in good health and CMV-seronegative.

This clone has only a few counts. CDR3 protein: CASSSRTRSTDTQYF. CDR3 nucleotides: TGTGCCAGCAGCTCCCGGACTAGAAGCACAGATACGCAGTATTTT. The gene calls are TRBV13 and TRBJ2-3; the match to TRBD2 covers 7 bases. The CDR3 runs 15 residues. CDR1 and CDR2 from the germline V gene are PRHDT and FYEKMQ (reference sequence). The ends lost 4 bases at V and 0 bases at J; junction bases unmatched: 4.

This clone came up a few times. This chain links TRBV6-5 with TRBJ1-5; 7 bases are shared with TRBD1. Germline loops: CDR1 MNHEY, CDR2 SVGAGI. Trimming cost V 6 bases and J 3 bases; bases outside gene matches: 5. This CDR3 has 14 amino acids. CDR3 in amino acids: CASSSTGANQPQHF. The DNA of the CDR3 is TGTGCCAGCAGCAGTACAGGGGCCAATCAGCCCCAGCATTTT.

This clone has a handful of counts. The CDR3 coding sequence is TGTGCCAGCTCAGATTACGAGCAGTACTTC. Translating gives CASSDYEQYF. V gene TRBV2 combines with J gene TRBJ2-7; no reliable D call. CDR1 is SNHLY, CDR2 FYNNEI, per germline. Trimming shortened V by 8 bases and J by 4 bases, and 6 bases separated the two germline ends. The CDR3 extends over 10 amino acids.

The gene calls are TRBV9 and TRBJ2-7; 7 positions match TRBD2. V shed 3 bases, J shed 3 bases, and the junction held 9 bases outside the gene matches. Germline CDR1 is SGDLS and CDR2 is YYNGEE. The CDR3 is made up of 15 amino acids. CDR3 coding DNA: TGTGCCAGCAGCGCGCGGGGGTCAAGAGGCTACGAGCAGTACTTC. It codes for CASSARGSRGYEQYF.

In nucleotides, the CDR3 is TGCGCCAGCAGTACAGGGGACCAGCCCCAGCATTTT. Translation gives CASSTGDQPQHF. J is TRBJ1-5 and V is TRBV10-1; 7 bases align to TRBD1. CDR3 length equals 12 residues. The ends lost 5 bases at V and 7 bases at J; junction bases unmatched: 2. Per germline, CDR1 WNHNN and CDR2 SYGVQD (reference sequence).

The chain joins TRBV2 to TRBJ2-3; 7 bases agree with TRBD2. CDR3 size: 15 residues. Germline loops: CDR1 SNHLY, CDR2 FYNNEI. V was clipped by 2 bases and J by 2 bases; unmatched bases: 4. Here the CDR3 DNA reads TGTGCCAGCAGTGAACCTAGCGGAATCACAGATACGCAGTATTTT. This gives the protein CASSEPSGITDTQYF.

This clone was counted between two and nine times. The V call is TRBV29-1, the J call TRBJ1-1; D not certain. The CDR3 sequence is 11 residues long. The V and J ends lost 8 bases and 8 bases respectively, with 15 bases between them. Germline CDR1 SQVTM, CDR2 ANQGSEA. CDR3 DNA: TGCAGCCCCTTTTTCGGTGCGGAAGCTTTCTTT. Translated, it gives CSPFFGAEAFF.

The rearrangement uses TRBV29-1 and TRBJ2-3, with no clear D. The V and J ends lost 3 bases and 1 base respectively, with 8 bases between them. Germline V gene lookup returns CDR1 SQVTM and CDR2 ANQGSEA. The CDR3 sequence is 13 residues long. The CDR3 here is CSVEHQGTDTQYF. In DNA form, the CDR3 reads TGCAGCGTTGAGCATCAGGGCACAGATACGCAGTATTTT.

Only one count was recorded for this clone. The V gene is TRBV2, the J gene TRBJ2-7, with a tentative D call TRBD1 (6 bases). The CDR3 runs 13 residues. Looked up from germline, CDR1 is SNHLY and CDR2 is FYNNEI. V shed 6 bases and J shed 1 base, with 10 bases lying between them. This CDR3 reads CASRDSESYEQYF. DNA of the CDR3: TGTGCCAGCAGGGACAGCGAGTCCTACGAGCAGTACTTC.

This chain links TRBV6-1 with TRBJ2-7, with 9 nucleotides matching TRBD2. The V segment lost 1 base and the J segment 3 bases; nucleotides outside the gene matches: 7. The germline CDR1 and CDR2 sequences are MNHNS and SASEGT. This CDR3 region has 16 residues. The CDR3 sequence: CASSEERLAGHYEQYF. In DNA, the CDR3 is TGTGCCAGCAGTGAAGAACGGCTAGCGGGGCACTACGAGCAGTACTTC.

This clone has just a few counts. The V and J genes are TRBV7-2 and TRBJ1-2; 8 nucleotides align to TRBD1. The V and J ends lost 1 base and 5 bases, in that order; junction bases with no gene match: 6. The CDR3 has 15 residues. Germline CDR1 reads SGHTA; CDR2 reads FQGNSA. The CDR3 is CASSLGTGPLYGYTF. CDR3 in DNA: TGTGCCAGCAGCTTAGGGACAGGGCCCCTATATGGCTACACCTTC.

J is TRBJ2-5 and V is TRBV5-8, with 15 bases matching TRBD2. Per germline, CDR1 SGHTS and CDR2 YDEGEE. The CDR3 is made up of 17 amino acids. V shed 4 bases, J shed 1 base, and the junction held 5 bases outside the gene matches. This CDR3 is CASSPGLAGGVQETQYF. The CDR3 DNA reads TGTGCCAGCAGCCCCGGACTAGCGGGAGGGGTCCAAGAGACCCAGTACTTC.

This chain links TRBV6-4 with TRBJ2-6, with unresolved D. The CDR3 has 16 residues. The V gene lost 4 bases and the J gene lost 0 bases, with 10 bases spanning the gap. The germline V gene has CDR1 MRHNA and CDR2 SNTAGT. The chain's CDR3 is CASSALSVSGANVLTF. The CDR3 nucleotides are TGTGCCAGCAGTGCGTTAAGCGTCTCTGGGGCCAACGTCCTGACTTTC.

In this sample, this clone turned up a few times. V gene TRBV7-9 combines with J gene TRBJ1-5; 8 positions agree with TRBD1. CDR3 length equals 18 residues. Germline V gene lookup returns CDR1 SEHNR and CDR2 FQNEAQ (reference sequence). Germline trimming cut 4 bases from V and 2 bases from J; bases unmatched to any gene: 13. The CDR3 sequence: CASSSAPDRVLGNQPQHF. Here the CDR3 DNA reads TGTGCCAGCAGCTCCGCCCCGGACAGGGTTTTAGGCAATCAGCCCCAGCATTTT.

The chain is built from TRBV19 and TRBJ2-3, with 9 bases matching TRBD1. This CDR3 region has 17 residues. With 6 bases clipped from V and 4 bases from J, the junction kept 14 bases outside the gene matches. Germline lookup yields CDR1 LNHDA and CDR2 SQIVND (reference sequence). The CDR3 DNA sequence: TGTGCCAGTAGATTACTGGGACAGGGCATTCACGCAGATACGCAGTATTTT. This gives the protein CASRLLGQGIHADTQYF.

This chain links TRBV10-3 with TRBJ1-3; 11 bases align to TRBD1. Germline CDR1 reads ENHRY; CDR2 reads SYGVKD. The CDR3 has 14 residues. The junction had 3 bases not matched to a gene; V was cut back by 9 bases and J by 2 bases. The CDR3 coding sequence is TGTGCCATAGGACAGGGGGCGGCTGGAAACACCATATATTTT. It yields the protein CAIGQGAAGNTIYF.

The chain combines TRBV7-9 with TRBJ1-1, with D perhaps TRBD1 (5 bases). The CDR3 consists of 12 residues. Germline V gives CDR1 SEHNR, CDR2 FQNEAQ (reference sequence). V gave up 8 bases and J gave up 4 bases, with 11 bases separating them. CDR3 residues: CASEEGSTEAFF. CDR3 sequence (DNA): TGTGCCAGCGAGGAGGGGAGCACTGAAGCTTTCTTT.

The CDR3 DNA sequence: TGTGCCAGCAGTTGGACAAATCAGCCCCAGCATTTT. This codes for CASSWTNQPQHF. V is TRBV27 and J is TRBJ1-5; a possible D gene is TRBD1 (5 bases). This CDR3 contains 12 residues. V lost 4 bases and J lost 4, with 5 bases in between. From germline, CDR1 is MNHEY and CDR2 SMNVEV (reference sequence).

The V and J genes are TRBV4-2 and TRBJ2-1; 8 positions agree with TRBD2. Per germline, CDR1 LGHNA and CDR2 YNFKEQ. V trimming: 1 base; J trimming: 5 bases; junction bases outside the gene matches: 16. The CDR3 loop spans 19 amino acids. The CDR3 sequence is CASSQATRGPELADNEQFF. The CDR3 DNA reads as TGTGCCAGCAGCCAAGCCACCAGGGGTCCCGAACTAGCGGACAATGAGCAGTTCTTC.

This rearrangement joins TRBV4-2 to TRBJ1-2, with TRBD1 matching over 7 bases. After removal of 0 bases from V and 5 bases from J, the junction contained 3 bases not matched to a gene. The CDR3 sequence is 14 residues long. Germline V gene data show CDR1 as LGHNA and CDR2 as YNFKEQ. CDR3 sequence: CASSQDGRGYGYTF. CDR3 DNA sequence: TGTGCCAGCAGCCAAGATGGCAGGGGGTATGGCTACACCTTC.

This clone was counted once. The chain is built from TRBV9 and TRBJ2-2, with 7 nucleotides matching TRBD2. Trimming took 4 bases from V and 0 from J; bases not matched to a gene: 12. There are 18 residues in the CDR3. Germline-derived CDR1 and CDR2 are SGDLS and YYNGEE. CDR3 in DNA: TGTGCCAGCAGCCCACAACCGGGAGGCGGGGCGAACACCGGGGAGCTGTTTTTT. It yields the protein CASSPQPGGGANTGELFF.

The chain links TRBV6-1 to TRBJ1-2; 8 nucleotides match TRBD1. Germline trimming cut 4 bases from V and 5 bases from J; bases unmatched to any gene: 12. The CDR3 has 16 residues. Germline CDR1 is MNHNS and CDR2 is SASEGT. The CDR3 reads CASSVRQGMVTYGYTF. CDR3 nucleotides: TGTGCCAGCAGTGTGAGACAGGGGATGGTAACGTATGGCTACACCTTC.

The rearrangement uses TRBV28 and TRBJ2-2; TRBD1 is a possible D gene (6 bases). This CDR3 comprises 15 residues. The V end was cut by 0 bases, the J end by 2 bases, with 7 bases between. Germline values: CDR1 MDHEN, CDR2 SYDVKM. CDR3 in amino acids: CASSLWDSNTGELFF. The CDR3 DNA is TGTGCCAGCAGTTTATGGGACAGCAACACCGGGGAGCTGTTTTTT. Full variable domain (rest looked up from reference TRBV28 and TRBJ2-2): DVKVTQSSRYLVKRTGEKVFLECVQDMDHENMFWYRQDPGLGLRLIYFSYDVKMKEKGDIPEGYSVSREKKERFSLILESASTNQTSMYLCASSLWDSNTGELFFGEGSRLTVL.

The genes are TRBV9 and TRBJ2-3, with D perhaps TRBD1 (7 bases). Trimming stripped 3 bases from V and 5 bases from J, with 16 bases between. The CDR3 sequence is 15 residues long. The germline V gene has CDR1 SGDLS and CDR2 YYNGEE. The CDR3 loop is CASSAQGGQGDTQYF. The CDR3 DNA reads as TGTGCCAGCAGCGCTCAGGGGGGCCAGGGAGATACGCAGTATTTT.

This sequence joins TRBV7-9 and TRBJ1-1; D is ambiguous. CDR1 is SEHNR and CDR2 is FQNEAQ in the germline V gene (reference sequence). V was shortened by 5 bases and J by 3 bases, with 7 bases between the two germline ends. CDR3 size: 12 residues. The CDR3 spells CASSPSYTEAFF. CDR3 nucleotides: TGTGCCAGCAGCCCCTCTTACACTGAAGCTTTCTTT.

The chain carries TRBV6-5 and TRBJ2-1; 8 bases are a match to TRBD2. Germline assignment: CDR1 MNHEY and CDR2 SVGAGI. The CDR3 totals 15 residues. V shed 2 bases, J shed 7 bases, and the junction held 7 bases outside the gene matches. This CDR3 reads CASSYTGTRRNEQFF. The CDR3 bases are TGTGCCAGCAGTTACACCGGGACTAGACGAAATGAGCAGTTCTTC.